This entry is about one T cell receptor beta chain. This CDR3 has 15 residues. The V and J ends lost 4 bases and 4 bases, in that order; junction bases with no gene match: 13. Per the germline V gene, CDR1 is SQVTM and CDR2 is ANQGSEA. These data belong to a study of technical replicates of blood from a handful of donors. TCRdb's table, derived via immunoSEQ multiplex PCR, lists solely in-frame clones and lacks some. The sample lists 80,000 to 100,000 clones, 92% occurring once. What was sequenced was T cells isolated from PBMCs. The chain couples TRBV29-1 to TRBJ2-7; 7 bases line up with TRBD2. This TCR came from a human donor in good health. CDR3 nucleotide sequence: TGCAGCGTTGGATCTAGCGGCAGAATTGCTTACGAGCAGTACTTC. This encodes CSVGSSGRIAYEQYF.